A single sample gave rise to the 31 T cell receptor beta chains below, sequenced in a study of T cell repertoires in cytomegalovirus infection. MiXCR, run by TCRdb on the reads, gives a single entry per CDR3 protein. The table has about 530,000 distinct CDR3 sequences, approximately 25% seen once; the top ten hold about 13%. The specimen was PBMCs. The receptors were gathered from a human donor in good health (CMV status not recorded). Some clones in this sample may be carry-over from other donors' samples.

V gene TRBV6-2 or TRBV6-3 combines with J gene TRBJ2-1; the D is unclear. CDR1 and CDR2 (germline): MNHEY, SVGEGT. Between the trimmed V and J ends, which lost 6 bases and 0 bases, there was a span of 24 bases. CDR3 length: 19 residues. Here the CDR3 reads CASSYRYFSGKSSYNEQFF. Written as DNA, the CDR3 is TGTGCCAGCAGCTATCGCTACTTTTCTGGGAAGAGCTCCTACAATGAGCAGTTCTTC.

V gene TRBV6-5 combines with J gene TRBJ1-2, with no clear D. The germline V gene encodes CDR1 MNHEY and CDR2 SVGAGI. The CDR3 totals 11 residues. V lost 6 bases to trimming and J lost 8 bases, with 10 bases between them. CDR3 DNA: TGTGCCAGCAGAACTACCCGGGGCTACACCTTC. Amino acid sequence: CASRTTRGYTF.

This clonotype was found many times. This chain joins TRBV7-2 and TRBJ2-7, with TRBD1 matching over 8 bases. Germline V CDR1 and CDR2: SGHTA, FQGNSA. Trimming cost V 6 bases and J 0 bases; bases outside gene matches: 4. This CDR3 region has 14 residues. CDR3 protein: CASSRQGSSYEQYF. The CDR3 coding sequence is TGTGCCAGCAGTAGACAGGGGTCCTCCTACGAGCAGTACTTC.

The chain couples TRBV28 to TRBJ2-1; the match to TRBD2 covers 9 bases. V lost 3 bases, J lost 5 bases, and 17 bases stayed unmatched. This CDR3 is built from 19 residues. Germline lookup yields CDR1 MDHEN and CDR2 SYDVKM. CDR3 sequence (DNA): TGTGCCAGCAGTTTCCAACTAGCGGGCCCCGAGAGGCCACACAATGAGCAGTTCTTC. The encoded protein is CASSFQLAGPERPHNEQFF.

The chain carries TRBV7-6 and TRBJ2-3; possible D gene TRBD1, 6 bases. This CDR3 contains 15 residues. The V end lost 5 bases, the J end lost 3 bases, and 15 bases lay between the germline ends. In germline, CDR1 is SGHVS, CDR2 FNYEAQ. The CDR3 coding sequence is TGTGCCAGCAGCCCGGGACAATCAAAGACAGATACGCAGTATTTT. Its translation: CASSPGQSKTDTQYF. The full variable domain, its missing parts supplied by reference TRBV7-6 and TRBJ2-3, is GAGVSQSPRYKVTKRGQDVALRCDPISGHVSLYWYRQALGQGPEFLTYFNYEAQQDKSGLPNDRFSAERPEGSISTLTIQRTEQRDSAMYRCASSPGQSKTDTQYFGPGTRLTVL.

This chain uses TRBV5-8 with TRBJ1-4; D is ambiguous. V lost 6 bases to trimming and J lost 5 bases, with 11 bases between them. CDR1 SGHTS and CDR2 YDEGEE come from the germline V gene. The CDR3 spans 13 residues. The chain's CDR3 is CASTIGRNEKLFF. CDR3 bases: TGTGCCAGCACAATAGGGAGGAATGAAAAACTGTTTTTT.

The CDR3 sequence: CASSPGTGRGQPQHF. The DNA of the CDR3 is TGTGCCAGCTCCCCAGGGACGGGTCGCGGGCAGCCCCAGCATTTT. The rearrangement uses TRBV18 and TRBJ1-5, with a tentative D call TRBD1 (5 bases). V lost 6 bases and J lost 7, with 19 bases in between. The CDR3 is 15 residues long. The germline CDR1 and CDR2 sequences are KGHSH and LQKENI.

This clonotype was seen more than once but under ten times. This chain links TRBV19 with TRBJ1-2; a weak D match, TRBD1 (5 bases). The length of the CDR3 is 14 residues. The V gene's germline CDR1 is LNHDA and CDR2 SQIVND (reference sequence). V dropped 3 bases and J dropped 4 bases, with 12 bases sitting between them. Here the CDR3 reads CASSMGEISYGYTF. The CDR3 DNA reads TGTGCCAGTAGTATGGGGGAGATCTCCTATGGCTACACCTTC.

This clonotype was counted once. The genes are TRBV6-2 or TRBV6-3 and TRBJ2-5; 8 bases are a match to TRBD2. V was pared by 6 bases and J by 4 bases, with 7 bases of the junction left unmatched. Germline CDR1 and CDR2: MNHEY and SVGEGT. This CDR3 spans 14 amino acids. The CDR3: CASSRGTSRETQYF. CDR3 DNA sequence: TGTGCCAGCAGCCGAGGGACTAGTAGAGAGACCCAGTACTTC.

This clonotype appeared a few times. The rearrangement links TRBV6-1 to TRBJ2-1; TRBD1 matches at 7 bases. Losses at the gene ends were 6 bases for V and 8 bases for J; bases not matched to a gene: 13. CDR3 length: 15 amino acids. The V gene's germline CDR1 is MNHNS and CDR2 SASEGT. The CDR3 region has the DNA TGTGCCAGCAGGAGGAATCGGGACAGAGAAGATGAGCAGTTCTTC. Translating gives CASRRNRDREDEQFF.

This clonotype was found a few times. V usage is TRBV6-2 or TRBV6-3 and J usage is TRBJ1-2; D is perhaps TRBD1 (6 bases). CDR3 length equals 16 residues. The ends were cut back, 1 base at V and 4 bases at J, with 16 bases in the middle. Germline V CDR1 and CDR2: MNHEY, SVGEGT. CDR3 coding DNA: TGTGCCAGCAGTTACTTGCGACAGGTGGAGGGCTATGGCTACACCTTC. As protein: CASSYLRQVEGYGYTF.

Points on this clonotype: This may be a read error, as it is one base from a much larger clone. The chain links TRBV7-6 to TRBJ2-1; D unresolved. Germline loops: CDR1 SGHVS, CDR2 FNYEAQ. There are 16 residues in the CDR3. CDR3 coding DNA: TGTGCCAGCAGTCCTGACGCTTATGGGAACTACAATGAGCAGTCCTTC. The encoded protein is CASSPDAYGNYNEQSF.

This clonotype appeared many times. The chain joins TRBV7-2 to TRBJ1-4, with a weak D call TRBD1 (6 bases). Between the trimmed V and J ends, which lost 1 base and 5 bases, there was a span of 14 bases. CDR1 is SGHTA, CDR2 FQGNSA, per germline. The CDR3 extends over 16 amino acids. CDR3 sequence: CASSLGGAGANEKLFF. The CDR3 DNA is TGTGCCAGCAGCTTAGGGGGGGCAGGGGCCAATGAAAAACTGTTTTTT.

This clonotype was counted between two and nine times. Written as DNA, the CDR3 is TGTGCCAGCAGCTTAAAAGGCGGGACCACCGGGGAGCTGTTTTTT. Its protein is CASSLKGGTTGELFF. The rearrangement joins TRBV7-3 to TRBJ2-2; possibly TRBD2 for D (6 bases). This CDR3 has 15 amino acids. Between the trimmed V and J ends, which lost 1 base and 4 bases, there was a span of 10 bases. Germline loops: CDR1 SGHTA, CDR2 FQGTGA.

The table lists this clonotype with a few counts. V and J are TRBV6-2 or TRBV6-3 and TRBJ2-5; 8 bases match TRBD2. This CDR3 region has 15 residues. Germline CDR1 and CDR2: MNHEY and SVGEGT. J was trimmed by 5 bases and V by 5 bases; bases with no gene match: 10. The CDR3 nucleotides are TGTGCCAGCAGTCCAGGGACTAGGTTTGGTGAGACCCAGTACTTC. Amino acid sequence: CASSPGTRFGETQYF.

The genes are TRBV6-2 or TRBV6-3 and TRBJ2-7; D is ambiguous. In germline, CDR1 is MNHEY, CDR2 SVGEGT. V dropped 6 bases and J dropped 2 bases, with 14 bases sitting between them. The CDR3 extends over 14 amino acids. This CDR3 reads CASRPLRSPYEQYV. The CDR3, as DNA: TGTGCCAGCAGACCGCTTAGGAGTCCCTACGAGCAGTACGTC.

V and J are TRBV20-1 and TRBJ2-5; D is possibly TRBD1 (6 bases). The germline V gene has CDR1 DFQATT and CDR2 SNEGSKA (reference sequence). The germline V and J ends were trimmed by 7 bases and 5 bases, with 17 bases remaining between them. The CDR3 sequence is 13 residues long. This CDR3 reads CSVKVQGGETQYF. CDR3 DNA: TGCAGTGTAAAGGTACAGGGCGGCGAGACCCAGTACTTC.

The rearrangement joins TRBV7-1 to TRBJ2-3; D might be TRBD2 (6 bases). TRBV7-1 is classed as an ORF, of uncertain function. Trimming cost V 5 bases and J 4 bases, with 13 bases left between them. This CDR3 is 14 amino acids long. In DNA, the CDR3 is TGTGCCAGCAGCCTCACTAGCTCGGCAGATACGCAGTATTTT. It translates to CASSLTSSADTQYF.

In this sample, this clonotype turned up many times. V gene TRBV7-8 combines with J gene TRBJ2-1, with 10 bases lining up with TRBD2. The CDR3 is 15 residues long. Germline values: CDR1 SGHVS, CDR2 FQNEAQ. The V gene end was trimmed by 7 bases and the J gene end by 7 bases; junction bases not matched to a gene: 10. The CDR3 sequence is CASNLQGTSENEQFF. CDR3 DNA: TGTGCCAGCAACCTACAAGGGACTAGCGAAAATGAGCAGTTCTTC.

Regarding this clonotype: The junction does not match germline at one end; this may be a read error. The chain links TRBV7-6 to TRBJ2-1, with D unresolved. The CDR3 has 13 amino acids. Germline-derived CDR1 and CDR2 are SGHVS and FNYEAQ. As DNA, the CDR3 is TGTGCTAGCAGCTTAGCATACTCTAGTGAGCAGTTCTTC. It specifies CASSLAYSSEQFF.

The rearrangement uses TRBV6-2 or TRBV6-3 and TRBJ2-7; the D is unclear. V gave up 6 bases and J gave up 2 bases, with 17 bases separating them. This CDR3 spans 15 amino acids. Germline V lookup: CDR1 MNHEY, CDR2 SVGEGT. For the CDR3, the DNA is TGTGCCAGCAGCCGGCCCCATTTCCAACCCTACGAGCAGTACTTC. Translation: CASSRPHFQPYEQYF.

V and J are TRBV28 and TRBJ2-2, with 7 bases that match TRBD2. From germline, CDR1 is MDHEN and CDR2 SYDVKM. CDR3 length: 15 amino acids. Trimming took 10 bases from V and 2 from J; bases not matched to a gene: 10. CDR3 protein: CATGSAGLNTGELFF. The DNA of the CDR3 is TGTGCCACCGGATCAGCGGGACTAAACACCGGGGAGCTGTTTTTT.

The CDR3 loop is CASSPGEGQPQHF. The CDR3 nucleotides read TGTGCCAGCAGCCCGGGGGAAGGGCAGCCCCAGCATTTT. The chain employs TRBV7-9 and TRBJ1-5; D might be TRBD1 (5 bases). Germline V gene data show CDR1 as SEHNR and CDR2 as FQNEAQ (reference sequence). Trimming shortened V by 5 bases and J by 7 bases, and 12 bases separated the two germline ends. The CDR3 has 13 residues.

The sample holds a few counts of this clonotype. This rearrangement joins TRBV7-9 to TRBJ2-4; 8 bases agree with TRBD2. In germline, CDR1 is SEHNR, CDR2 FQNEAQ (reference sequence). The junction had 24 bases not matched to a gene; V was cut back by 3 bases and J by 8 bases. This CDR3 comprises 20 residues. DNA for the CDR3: TGTGCCAGCAGCTTCCCAACATTACTAGCGGACGAGGGGCCTAGGGACATTCAGTACTTC. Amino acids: CASSFPTLLADEGPRDIQYF.

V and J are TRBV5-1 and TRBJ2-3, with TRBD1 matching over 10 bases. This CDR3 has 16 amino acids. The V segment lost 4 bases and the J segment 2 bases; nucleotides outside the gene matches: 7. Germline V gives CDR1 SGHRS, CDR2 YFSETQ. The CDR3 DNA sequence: TGCGCCAGCAGCCGCGAAGGACAGGGGGACACAGATACGCAGTATTTT. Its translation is CASSREGQGDTDTQYF.

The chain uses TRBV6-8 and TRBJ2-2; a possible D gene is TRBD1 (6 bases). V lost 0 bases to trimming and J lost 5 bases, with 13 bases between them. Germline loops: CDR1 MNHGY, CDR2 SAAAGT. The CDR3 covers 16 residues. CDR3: CASSYSLRGRTGELFF. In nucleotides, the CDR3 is TGTGCCAGCAGTTACTCGCTCAGGGGAAGAACCGGGGAGCTGTTTTTT.

This CDR3 is CASTMTGGQETQYF. The DNA for the CDR3 is TGTGCCAGCACCATGACAGGGGGGCAAGAGACCCAGTACTTC. The V and J genes are TRBV12-3 or TRBV12-4 and TRBJ2-5; the match to TRBD1 covers 9 bases. The V segment lost 7 bases and the J segment 2 bases; nucleotides outside the gene matches: 5. The CDR3 has 14 amino acids.

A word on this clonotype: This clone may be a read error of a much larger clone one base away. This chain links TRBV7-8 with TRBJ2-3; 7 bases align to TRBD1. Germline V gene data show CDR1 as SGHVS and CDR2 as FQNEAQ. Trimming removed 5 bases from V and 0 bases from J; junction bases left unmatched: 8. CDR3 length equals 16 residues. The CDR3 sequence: CASSRQTGSSTDTQYF. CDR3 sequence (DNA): TGTGCCAGCAGCAGACAGACAGGGTCTAGCACAGATACGCAGTATTTT. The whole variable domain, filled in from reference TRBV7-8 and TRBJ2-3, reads GAGVSQSPRYKVAKRGQDVALRCDPISGHVSLFWYQQALGQGPEFLTYFQNEAQLDKSGLPSDRFFAERPEGSVSTLKIQRTQQEDSAVYLCASSRQTGSSTDTQYFGPGTRLTVL.

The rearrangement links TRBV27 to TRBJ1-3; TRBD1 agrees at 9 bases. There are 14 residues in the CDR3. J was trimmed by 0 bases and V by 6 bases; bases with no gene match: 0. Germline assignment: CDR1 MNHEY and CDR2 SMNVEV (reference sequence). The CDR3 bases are TGTGCCAGCAGGACAGGGGGCTCTGGAAACACCATATATTTT. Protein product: CASRTGGSGNTIYF.

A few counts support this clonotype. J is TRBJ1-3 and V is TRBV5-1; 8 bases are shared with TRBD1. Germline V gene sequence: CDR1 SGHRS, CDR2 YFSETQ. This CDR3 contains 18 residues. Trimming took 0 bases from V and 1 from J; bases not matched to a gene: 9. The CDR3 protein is CASSLAGQGALSGNTIYF. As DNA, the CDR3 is TGCGCCAGCAGCTTGGCTGGGCAGGGGGCCTTATCTGGAAACACCATATATTTT.

The chain's CDR3 is CASSPKVAGANVLTF. CDR3 bases: TGTGCCAGCAGCCCGAAAGTCGCTGGGGCCAACGTCCTGACTTTC. The chain recombines TRBV7-2 with TRBJ2-6, with D hard to call. The germline V gene encodes CDR1 SGHTA and CDR2 FQGNSA. V was shortened by 5 bases and J by 2 bases, with 10 bases between the two germline ends. There are 15 residues in the CDR3.